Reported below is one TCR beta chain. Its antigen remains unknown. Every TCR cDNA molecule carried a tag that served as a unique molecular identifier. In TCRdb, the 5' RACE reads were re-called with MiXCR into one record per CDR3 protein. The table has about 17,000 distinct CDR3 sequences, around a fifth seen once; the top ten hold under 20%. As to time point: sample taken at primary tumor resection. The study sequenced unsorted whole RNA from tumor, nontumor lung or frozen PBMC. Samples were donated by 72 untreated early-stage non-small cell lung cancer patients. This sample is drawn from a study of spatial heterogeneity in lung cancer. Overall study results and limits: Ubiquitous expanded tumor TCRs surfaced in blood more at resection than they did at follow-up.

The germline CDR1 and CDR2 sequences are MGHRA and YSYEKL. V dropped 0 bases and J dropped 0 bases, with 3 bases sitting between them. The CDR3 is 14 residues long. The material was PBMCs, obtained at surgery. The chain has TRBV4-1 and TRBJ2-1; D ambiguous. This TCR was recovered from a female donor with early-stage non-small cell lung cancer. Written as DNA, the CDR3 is TGCGCCAGCAGCCAAGAGTACTCCTACAATGAGCAGTTCTTC. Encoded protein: CASSQEYSYNEQFF.